The rows below give T cell receptor beta chains drawn from one sample of a study of early T cells in non-severe SARS-CoV-2 infection. TCRdb processed the 5' RACE reads anew with MiXCR; each CDR3 protein has one entry. The sample records around 57,000 distinct CDR3 sequences, around 12% being singletons. The sample comprised whole blood. These receptor sequences come from an adult who was a healthcare worker with PCR-confirmed SARS-CoV-2 infection or an uninfected control (not recorded which). Each CDR3 is given with its conserved first and last residue. The D gene is left open where the match is weak. Part of the rows lack a size; the others show once, few, many or a class for expanded clones.

TRBV5-1	14	TRBJ1-1	few	.	CASSPDSTSTEAFF	TGCGCCAGCAGCCCAGACTCGACGAGCACTGAAGCTTTCTTT
TRBV7-9	15	TRBJ2-2	few	.	CASSPPSISTGELFF	TGTGCCAGCAGCCCCCCGTCGATATCCACCGGGGAGCTGTTTTTT
TRBV4-3	14	TRBJ2-3	.	TRBD2	CASSQGLHTDTQYF	TGCGCCAGCAGCCAGGGACTACACACAGATACGCAGTATTTT
TRBV11-2	14	TRBJ2-3	.	.	CASSPHRSTDTQYF	TGTGCCAGCAGCCCTCACAGGAGCACAGATACGCAGTATTTT
TRBV5-4	18	TRBJ2-5	.	TRBD2	CASSFRTSGMPIGETQYF	TGTGCCAGCAGCTTCAGGACTAGCGGGATGCCGATTGGGGAGACCCAGTACTTC
TRBV9	12	TRBJ1-2	.	.	CASSVSNYGYTF	TGTGCCAGCAGCGTATCAAATTATGGCTACACCTTC
TRBV28	17	TRBJ2-6	many	.	CASRNQNIRVRANVLTF	TGTGCCAGCAGAAACCAGAACATTAGGGTTCGGGCCAACGTCCTGACTTTC
TRBV5-1	14	TRBJ2-7	.	.	CASSLEGPSYEQYF	TGCGCCAGCAGCTTGGAGGGGCCGTCCTACGAGCAGTACTTC
TRBV2	15	TRBJ2-7	many	TRBD2	CASSGFGGLAYEQYF	TGTGCCAGCAGTGGGTTTGGGGGACTAGCCTACGAGCAGTACTTC
TRBV12-3/TRBV12-4	13	TRBJ2-7	many	.	CASSLSTIYEQYF	TGTGCCAGCAGTTTAAGCACCATCTACGAGCAGTACTTC
TRBV30	12	TRBJ2-3	.	.	CAWSAGTPTQYF	TGTGCCTGGAGTGCCGGGACTCCTACGCAGTATTTT
TRBV20-1	17	TRBJ2-7	few	TRBD2	CSARSPRTSGPKDEQYF	TGCAGTGCTAGATCACCGCGGACTAGCGGGCCCAAGGACGAGCAGTACTTC
TRBV12-3/TRBV12-4	15	TRBJ2-5	many	TRBD2	CASSLTASGEETQYF	TGTGCCAGCAGTTTAACCGCTAGCGGAGAAGAGACCCAGTACTTC
TRBV2	14	TRBJ2-3	many	TRBD2	CASRYSGSTDTQYF	TGTGCCAGCAGGTATAGCGGGAGCACAGATACGCAGTATTTT
TRBV18	14	TRBJ1-5	many	.	CASSRGQSNQPQHF	TGTGCCAGCTCACGAGGACAGAGCAATCAGCCCCAGCATTTT
TRBV29-1	15	TRBJ2-4	many	.	CSVEGRDEAKNIQYF	TGCAGCGTTGAAGGGCGGGATGAAGCCAAAAACATTCAGTACTTC
TRBV20-1	14	TRBJ2-5	many	.	CSAQTTSDLETQYF	TGCAGTGCCCAAACGACTAGTGATTTAGAGACCCAGTACTTC
TRBV7-8	14	TRBJ1-1	many	.	CASSLDVGVPEAFF	TGTGCCAGCAGCTTAGACGTCGGGGTTCCTGAAGCTTTCTTT
TRBV28	15	TRBJ2-3	.	TRBD1	CASRSQGAGTDTQYF	TGTGCCAGCAGGTCTCAGGGGGCCGGCACAGATACGCAGTATTTT
TRBV18	15	TRBJ1-3	few	.	CASSPGQGPGNTIYF	TGTGCCAGCTCACCCGGTCAGGGCCCTGGAAACACCATATATTTT
TRBV12-3/TRBV12-4	14	TRBJ1-4	many	TRBD1	CASNLGDRSEKLFF	TGTGCCAGCAACCTAGGGGACAGAAGTGAAAAACTGTTTTTT
TRBV9	13	TRBJ2-5	.	.	CASSPQAGETQYF	TGTGCCAGCAGCCCACAAGCGGGAGAGACCCAGTACTTC
TRBV7-6	16	TRBJ1-2	.	.	CASSQGHPPSNYGYTF	TGTGCCAGCAGCCAGGGACACCCACCATCCAACTATGGCTACACCTTC
TRBV20-1	15	TRBJ2-7	.	.	CSASGQNFNRYEQYF	TGCAGTGCTAGTGGCCAGAATTTTAACCGGTACGAGCAGTACTTC
TRBV24-1	15	TRBJ1-5	.	.	CATSDVGPSDRPQHF	TGTGCCACCAGTGATGTAGGACCCTCAGATAGGCCCCAGCATTTT
TRBV6-5	14	TRBJ2-1	many	.	CASRALDSYNEQFF	TGTGCCAGCCGAGCTCTGGACAGCTACAATGAGCAGTTCTTC
TRBV4-3	15	TRBJ2-6	many	.	CASSQATAGANVLTF	TGCGCCAGCAGCCAAGCTACAGCTGGGGCCAACGTCCTGACTTTC
TRBV20-1	12	TRBJ1-1	.	.	CSAGHPNTEAFF	TGCAGTGCGGGACACCCGAACACTGAAGCTTTCTTT